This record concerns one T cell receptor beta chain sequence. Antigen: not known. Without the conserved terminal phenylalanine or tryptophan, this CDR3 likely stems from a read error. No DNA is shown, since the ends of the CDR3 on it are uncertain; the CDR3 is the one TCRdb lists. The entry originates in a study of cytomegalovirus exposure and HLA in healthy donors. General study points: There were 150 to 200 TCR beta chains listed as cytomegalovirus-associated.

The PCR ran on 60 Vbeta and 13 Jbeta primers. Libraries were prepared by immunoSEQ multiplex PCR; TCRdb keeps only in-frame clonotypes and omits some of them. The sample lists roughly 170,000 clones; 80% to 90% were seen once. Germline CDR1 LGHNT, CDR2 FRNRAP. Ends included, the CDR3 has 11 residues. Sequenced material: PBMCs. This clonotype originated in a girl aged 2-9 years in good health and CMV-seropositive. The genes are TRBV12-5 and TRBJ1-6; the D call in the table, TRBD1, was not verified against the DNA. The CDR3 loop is CASGLVRDRAP.